This T cell receptor beta chain stems from a study of cytomegalovirus exposure and HLA in healthy donors (dated by TCRdb to 2017 to 2019). A note on the overall study: According to an earlier analysis of several hundred of the donors, 150 million to 200 million T cells yielded some 110 million unique TCR beta sequences and about 300 Gb of sequence data. High-throughput TCR immunosequencing, statistical association of individual TCRs with disease status, and machine learning were combined to predict cytomegalovirus infection status. In the later analysis, no new phenotypic data were used to find candidate immune exposures; instead, reliance was placed on TCR beta sequences and their occurrence across donors. The genetic ancestry cluster associated with self-reported Caucasian donors included 81% of the 398 genotyped donors. A later genetic analysis took genome-wide SNP genotypes for about three fifths of the 666 donors and used that subset as a discovery cohort. In an earlier analysis of 587 of the donors, high-throughput TCR beta sequencing was used to judge whether each TCR beta V gene segment behaved as functional or pseudogenic. The study aimed to test whether cataloging public T cell receptors could reveal signatures of past pathogen exposure. Typing coverage differed by locus: A, B, C, DRB1 and DQB1 were typed in roughly 620-640 donors, DQA1 in 522, DPA1 in 600 to 610, and DPB1 in just under 480. Alongside the repertoire data, information on donor age, sex, ethnicity and CMV serostatus was compiled. HLA typing covered class I and class II loci at four-digit resolution. The study used immunosequencing to profile the T cell repertoires of more than 650 subjects and linked those repertoires to cytomegalovirus serostatus. All discovery cohort repertoires had been generated on a single sequencing platform. In a later analysis, previously published TCR beta repertoires from several hundred donors were re-analyzed and high-resolution HLA genotyping was added so that TCR occurrence patterns could be studied. A handful of DR-DQ haplotypes were handled as single units for association and clustering because linkage in the cohort was strong. Among about 370 genotyped donors of the cohort, an average of about 240,000 unique TCR beta nucleotide sequences was sequenced per donor, of which 15% to 20% were non-productive. Along with the approximately 670-subject first cohort, a separate validation cohort of over a hundred different subjects was used. An early release covering about 600 HLA-typed donors comprised approximately 300 gigabases of sequencing data and tens of millions of unique TCR sequences. What the work shows at the level of the full study, not this receptor alone: The presence/absence analyses assumed that sequencing depth was roughly uniform across donors, and that assumption may not be true. A cluster of highly shared sequence variants was judged likely to represent a technical artifact of the sequencing pipeline. The study gave a list of about 170 TCR beta chains associated with cytomegalovirus. A further reported finding was that TCR beta sequences accurately predicted the HLA-A and HLA-B alleles for most subjects in the first cohort. Most TCR sequences were seen in very few donors, while some public TCRs were found in many individuals. In a later analysis, HLA-associated TCR beta chains showed more clonal expansion and lower generation probabilities than non-associated chains that were equally common. Most CMV-associated TCR beta chains appeared to be HLA-restricted in a later analysis, and the HLA associations seemed to be driven largely by CMV exposure. A later analysis found that TCR association rates varied across HLA loci, with DRB1 alleles showing the most associated TCRs and HLA-C alleles the fewest. Strong co-occurrence of HLA alleles, especially DR and DQ, made assigning TCR associations to individual alleles difficult. Because some donors lacked HLA typing at each locus, the association tests relied only on the typed subset. Some IMGT-functional V segments, including TRBV6-2 and TRBV6-3, could not be distinguished by the 87-base-pair reads and were therefore excluded. According to a later analysis, parvovirus B19, influenza, CMV and Epstein-Barr virus appeared linked to several top co-occurrence clusters. According to the authors, the approach could potentially be generalized to other disease states and immunological phenotypes. Linkage disequilibrium might explain the correlated functional status among segregating V segments, but an unknown experimental factor could not be excluded. V-gene and J-gene trimming of TCR beta chains was associated with a missense DCLRE1C variant in a later genetic analysis, and the association was replicated in an independent cohort. An earlier analysis of some 560 of the donors showed that most TCR beta V segments appeared in productive rearrangements either about 87% or about 30% of the time, which broadly matched IMGT annotations. Specific HLA alleles were associated with over 15,000 TCR beta sequences at a false discovery rate of 0.05 in a later analysis. A few of the identified cytomegalovirus-associated TCR beta chains were confirmed in vitro to be specific for cytomegalovirus antigens. Cytomegalovirus status was reported to be diagnosed by the classifier with high specificity and sensitivity in both the original and validation cohorts. In this cohort, only TCR beta chains were sequenced, and detectable features were limited by the absence of alpha or paired-chain data. Roughly 17 rarely observed V segments, including chromosome 9 orphons, were excluded from the earlier analysis of some 590 of the donors because counts were too low. CMV serostatus was the only immune exposure information available for the cohort. According to a later genetic analysis, donors in an Asian-associated ancestry cluster had fewer N-insertions in productive TCRs than the approximately 650-donor mean.

Libraries were made using the immunoSEQ multiplex PCR assay. For the multiplex PCR, a mixture combining 60 forward primers for TCR Vbeta segments and 13 reverse primers for TCR Jbeta segments was used. A multiplex PCR assay on genomic DNA amplified the CDR3 region of rearranged TCR beta genes. The Illumina HiSeq System was used to sequence the amplified TCR beta libraries as 87-base-pair reads. The study's processing was this. Across the 670 or so repertoires, a later analysis counted tens of millions of unique TCR beta chains, around 11 million of which were shared by at least two donors. Raw reads were error-corrected and collapsed into unique sequences with a nearest-neighbor algorithm that merged closely related sequences to remove PCR and sequencing errors. V, D and J gene segments were assigned by aligning CDR3 sequences to IMGT reference sequences. Each retained sequence needed at least a six-nucleotide match to both a V gene segment and a J gene segment. A rearrangement counted as productive if the CDR3 had no stop codons and remained in frame with V and J, and every other rearrangement counted as non-productive. CDR3 was defined by IMGT convention, running from the second conserved V-encoded cysteine to the conserved J-encoded phenylalanine. The earlier analysis of a few hundred of the donors excluded any sequence lacking an unambiguous match to a single V gene segment. An earlier analysis of approximately 590 of the donors called V segments functional above 56.7% productive rearrangements and segregating when the between-donor standard deviation exceeded 5%. To diagnose cytomegalovirus status from the catalog of TCR beta chain sequences, a statistical classification framework was built. In a later analysis, V and J genes were assigned by comparing TCR nucleotide sequences against IMGT/GENE-DB human TR gene sequences. A later analysis assigned CDR3 sequences and most-parsimonious VDJ recombination scenarios with the TCRdist pipeline. In a later analysis, every TCR beta chain was defined by the combination of its CDR3 amino acid sequence and its V-gene family, and reads without a unique V-gene family were dropped. As a way to deal with suspected cross-contamination and a sequencing artifact, a later analysis dropped hundreds of nucleotide sequences that were highly shared and had low generation probability. For each public chain, a later analysis derived a clonal expansion index from normalized ranks of inferred template counts within each repertoire. Generation probabilities in a later analysis came from a VDJ recombination model fitted to out-of-frame rearrangements, and those results were checked against IGoR. In a later analysis, hypergeometric tests were used to score TCR-TCR, TCR-HLA and TCR-CMV co-occurrence, with a repertoire-size bias correction applied to TCR pairs. False discovery rates were estimated in a later analysis by permuting HLA or CMV assignments 20 times. A later analysis grouped co-occurring TCRs with DBSCAN, adding TCRdist sequence similarity when clustering within HLA-allele-positive subsets. Repertoires with fewer than 30,000 or more than 120,000 public chains, plus five repertoires with anomalous nucleotide sharing, were excluded from co-occurrence clustering. TCRdb's version of the immuneACCESS table is confined to in-frame rearrangements and falls short of the full clone set. An unresolved V gene accounts for under half of the shortfall where checked; the remainder is of unknown origin. V, J and clone size are those of that table, while D and trimming were read from the DNA. The sample profile shows 86,000 or so clones; more than 75% of them were found once. Roughly 15% of the sample lies in the top ten.

The cohort comprised 666 healthy bone marrow donors. At the time of sampling, every cohort member was nominally healthy, though immune exposures that went unrecorded were likely present. The donor tested CMV seropositive and was one of the 289 seropositive cohort members. Every donor gave a peripheral blood sample, and the peripheral blood mononuclear cells from that sample were used for TCR beta sequencing. Genomic DNA was extracted from the blood cell samples with the Qiagen DNeasy Blood Extraction Kit. The cysteine opens and the phenylalanine closes a CDR3 of 14 amino acids. Of the read, only the CDR3 DNA is kept; its 42 bases are in frame from base 1. The germline V gene sets CDR1 to SGHVS and CDR2 to FQNEAQ. The junction carries 15 bases between V and J, which are trimmed by 5 bases and 4 bases respectively. Comment on this clone: The target of this receptor is not known. No base-level quality is on record; no much larger clone is a single base apart.

The chain is assembled from TRBV7-8 and TRBJ2-7; no D segment can be confidently identified. This TCR was sampled from a woman in her forties in good health and CMV-seropositive. The sample taken for sequencing was PBMCs. The DNA sequence is given as TGTGCCAGCAGCGTCTCAGGTGGGCAGTACGAGCAGTACTTC. This codes for CASSVSGGQYEQYF.